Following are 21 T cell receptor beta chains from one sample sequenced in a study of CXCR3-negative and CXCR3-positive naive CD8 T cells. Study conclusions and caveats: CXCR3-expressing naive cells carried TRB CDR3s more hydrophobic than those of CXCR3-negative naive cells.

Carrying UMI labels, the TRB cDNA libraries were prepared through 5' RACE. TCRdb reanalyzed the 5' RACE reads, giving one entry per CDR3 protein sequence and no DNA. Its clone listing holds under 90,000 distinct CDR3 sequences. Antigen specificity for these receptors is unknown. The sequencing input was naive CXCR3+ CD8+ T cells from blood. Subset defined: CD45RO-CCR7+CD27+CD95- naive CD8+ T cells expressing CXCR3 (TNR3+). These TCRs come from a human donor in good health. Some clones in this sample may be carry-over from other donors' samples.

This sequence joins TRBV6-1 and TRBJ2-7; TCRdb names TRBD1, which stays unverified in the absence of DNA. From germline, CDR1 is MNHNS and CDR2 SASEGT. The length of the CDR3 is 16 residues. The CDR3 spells CASRATGQIQIYEQYF.

The chain's CDR3 is CASSISSGNTDTQYF. The chain uses TRBV13 and TRBJ2-3; TCRdb selects TRBD2, and the lack of DNA leaves this call unchecked. Germline CDR1 PRHDT, CDR2 FYEKMQ (reference sequence). The CDR3 runs to 15 residues.

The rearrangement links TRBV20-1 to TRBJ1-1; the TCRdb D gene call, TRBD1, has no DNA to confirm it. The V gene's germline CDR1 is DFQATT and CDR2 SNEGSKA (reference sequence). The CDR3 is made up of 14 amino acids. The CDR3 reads CSAPQGGLPTEAFF.

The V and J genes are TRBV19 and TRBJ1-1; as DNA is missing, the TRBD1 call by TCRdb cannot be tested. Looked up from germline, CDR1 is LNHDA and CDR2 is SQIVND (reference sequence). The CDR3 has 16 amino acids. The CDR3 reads CASIKTTLGTGLEAFF.

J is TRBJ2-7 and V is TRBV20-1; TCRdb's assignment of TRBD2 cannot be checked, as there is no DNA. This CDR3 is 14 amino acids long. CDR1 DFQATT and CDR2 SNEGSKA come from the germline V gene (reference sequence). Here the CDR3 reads CSAPPGLAGYEQYF.

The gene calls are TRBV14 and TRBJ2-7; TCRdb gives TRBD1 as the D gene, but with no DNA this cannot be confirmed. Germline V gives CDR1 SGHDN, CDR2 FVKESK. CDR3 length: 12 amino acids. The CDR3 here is CASSQSRFEQYF.

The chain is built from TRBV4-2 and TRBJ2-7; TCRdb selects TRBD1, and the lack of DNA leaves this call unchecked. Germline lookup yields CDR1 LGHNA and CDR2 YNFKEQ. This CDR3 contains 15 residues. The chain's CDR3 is CASSQGGPEAYEQYF.

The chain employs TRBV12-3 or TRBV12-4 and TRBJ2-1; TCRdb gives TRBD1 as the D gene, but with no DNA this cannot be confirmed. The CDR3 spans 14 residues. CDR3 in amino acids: CASSFGQGGGEQFF.

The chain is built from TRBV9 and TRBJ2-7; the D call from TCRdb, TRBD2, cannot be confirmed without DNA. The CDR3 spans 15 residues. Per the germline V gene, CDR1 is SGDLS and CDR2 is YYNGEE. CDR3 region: CASSFRLAGTSEQYF. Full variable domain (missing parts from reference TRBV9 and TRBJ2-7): DSGVTQTPKHLITATGQRVTLRCSPRSGDLSVYWYQQSLDQGLQFLIQYYNGEERAKGNILERFSAQQFPDLHSELNLSSLELGDSALYFCASSFRLAGTSEQYFGPGTRLTVT.

This CDR3 is CASSLSGTSVYEQYF. The chain joins TRBV7-3 to TRBJ2-7; there is no DNA to check the TCRdb D call of TRBD2. Germline lookup yields CDR1 SGHTA and CDR2 FQGTGA. The CDR3 extends over 15 amino acids.

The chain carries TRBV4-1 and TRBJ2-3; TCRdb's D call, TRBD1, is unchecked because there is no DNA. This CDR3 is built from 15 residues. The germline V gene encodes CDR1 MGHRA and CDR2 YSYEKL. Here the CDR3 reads CASSHPGGNTDTQYF.

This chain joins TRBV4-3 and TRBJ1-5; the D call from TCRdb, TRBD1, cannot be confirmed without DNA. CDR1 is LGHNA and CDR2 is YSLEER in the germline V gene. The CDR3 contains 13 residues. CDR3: CASGPTGSQPQHF.

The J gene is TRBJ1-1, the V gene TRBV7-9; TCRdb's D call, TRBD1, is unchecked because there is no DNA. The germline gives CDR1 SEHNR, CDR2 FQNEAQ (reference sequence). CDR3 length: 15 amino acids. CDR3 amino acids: CASSPRTGGVTEAFF.

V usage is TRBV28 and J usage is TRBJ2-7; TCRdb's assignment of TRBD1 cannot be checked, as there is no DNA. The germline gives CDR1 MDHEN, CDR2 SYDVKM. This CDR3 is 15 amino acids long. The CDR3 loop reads CASSPEQGVAYEQYF.

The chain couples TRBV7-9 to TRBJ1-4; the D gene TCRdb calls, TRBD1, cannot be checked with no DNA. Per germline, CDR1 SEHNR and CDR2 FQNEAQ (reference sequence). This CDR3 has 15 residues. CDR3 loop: CASSLGQAGWEKLFF.

CDR3 protein: CASSQETTSGNTIYF. The rearrangement joins TRBV4-2 to TRBJ1-3. CDR3 length equals 15 residues. CDR1 and CDR2 from the germline V gene are LGHNA and YNFKEQ.

CDR3 loop: CASSYSGFMAFF. This sequence joins TRBV6-5 and TRBJ1-1. The length of the CDR3 is 12 residues. Per the germline V gene, CDR1 is MNHEY and CDR2 is SVGAGI.

This CDR3 reads CASSFGPREGYTF. This chain connects TRBV5-1 to TRBJ1-2. The CDR3 contains 13 residues. The germline V gene has CDR1 SGHRS and CDR2 YFSETQ.

This chain's CDR3 is CASKTGAWREQFF. The chain employs TRBV6-5 and TRBJ2-1; TCRdb proposes TRBD2, but this gene call is untestable without DNA. The CDR3 loop spans 13 amino acids. The V gene's germline CDR1 is MNHEY and CDR2 SVGAGI.

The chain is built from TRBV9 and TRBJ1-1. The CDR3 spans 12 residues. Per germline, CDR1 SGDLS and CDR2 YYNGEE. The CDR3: CASSVANTEAFF. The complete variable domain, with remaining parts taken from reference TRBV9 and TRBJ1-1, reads DSGVTQTPKHLITATGQRVTLRCSPRSGDLSVYWYQQSLDQGLQFLIQYYNGEERAKGNILERFSAQQFPDLHSELNLSSLELGDSALYFCASSVANTEAFFGQGTRLTVV.

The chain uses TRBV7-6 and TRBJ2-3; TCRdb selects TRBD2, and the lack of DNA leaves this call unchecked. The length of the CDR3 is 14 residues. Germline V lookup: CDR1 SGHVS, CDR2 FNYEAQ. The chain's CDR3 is CASSSRGGTDTQYF. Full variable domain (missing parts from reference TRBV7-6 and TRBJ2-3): GAGVSQSPRYKVTKRGQDVALRCDPISGHVSLYWYRQALGQGPEFLTYFNYEAQQDKSGLPNDRFSAERPEGSISTLTIQRTEQRDSAMYRCASSSRGGTDTQYFGPGTRLTVL.